This TCR beta chain was captured by sequencing in a study of long-term antiretroviral therapy in people with HIV. A v3.0 immunoSEQ assay was performed at survey level. Clones were read by immunoSEQ multiplex PCR, and TCRdb kept only the in-frame ones, dropping some. The sample includes 25,000 to 30,000 clones, 95% of them seen just once. CDR1 is WSHSY, CDR2 SAAADI, per germline. Trimming took off 5 bases at V and 7 bases at J, with 12 bases between the two ends. CDR3 length: 13 residues. Sample: unsorted PBMCs, taken 5.3 years after starting antiretroviral therapy. This chain connects TRBV10-2 to TRBJ1-5; a possible D gene is TRBD1 (6 bases). This TCR came from a man aged 30 to 39 with HIV. CDR3 amino acids: CASSSGGAQPQHF. As DNA, the CDR3 is TGCGCCAGCAGTTCTGGGGGCGCCCAGCCCCAGCATTTT.